These T cell receptor beta chains were read from a single sample in a study of shared clonotypes between healthy human individuals. Sequencing was performed with immunoSEQ multiplex PCR; in TCRdb, only in-frame clones are kept and a portion is missing. The data show around 1.1 million clones, about 72% seen once. The sample consisted of memory CD4+ T cells from PBMCs. These receptors originate from a man younger than 35 in good health. Some clones in this sample may be carry-over from other donors' samples. Each CDR3 is given with its conserved first and last residue. The D gene is left open where the match is weak. The size field is filled for only some rows; it gives once, few, many or a size class.

v_gene	abundance	d_gene	j_gene	CDR3nt	CDR3aa
TRBV28	-	-	TRBJ2-6	TGTGCCAGCAGTGGGCCGGTTATGTCCGGGGCCAACGTCCTGACTTTC	CASSGPVMSGANVLTF
TRBV30	-	-	TRBJ1-5	TGTGCCTGGAGTGTAGACGTTTATCAGCCCCAGCATTTT	CAWSVDVYQPQHF
TRBV5-1	few	TRBD1	TRBJ1-5	TGCGCCAGCAGCTCGGGACAGGGGGATCAGCCCCAGCATTTT	CASSSGQGDQPQHF
TRBV4-2	-	TRBD2	TRBJ2-5	TGTGCCAGCAGCCAAGTGGGACTAGCGGGAGGTCAGGTGGGAGAGACCCAGTACTTC	CASSQVGLAGGQVGETQYF
TRBV28	once	TRBD2	TRBJ2-2	TGTGCCAGCACCCCAGGACTAGCCGGGGAGCTGTTTTTT	CASTPGLAGELFF
TRBV5-4	-	TRBD2	TRBJ2-1	TGTGCCAGCAGCTTAGGGACTAGCGGGAGGGCCTGGAATGAGCAGTTCTTC	CASSLGTSGRAWNEQFF
TRBV6-1	-	-	TRBJ1-4	TGTGCCAGCACCAAAAGGGGGTTGGCTAATGAAAAACTGTTTTTT	CASTKRGLANEKLFF
TRBV5-1	few	TRBD1	TRBJ2-2	TGCGCCAGCAGCTTGGTAGGGGGCTACGGCACCGGGGAGCTGTTTTTT	CASSLVGGYGTGELFF
TRBV18	-	-	TRBJ2-7	TGTGCCAGCTCACCGTCCAGGGGAGGCTACGAGCAGTACTTC	CASSPSRGGYEQYF
TRBV25-1	-	-	TRBJ2-1	TGTGCTAGCAGTGAATGGGCTTACAATGAGCAGTTCTTC	CASSEWAYNEQFF
TRBV4-1	-	TRBD2	TRBJ2-1	TGCGCCAGCAGCCAAGAAAAAGGGGGGACTAGCGGGAGAAATGAGCAGTTCTTC	CASSQEKGGTSGRNEQFF
TRBV4-3	few	-	TRBJ2-5	TGCGCCAGCAGCCCAACCGCCTGGGTTCGGGAGACCCAGTACTTC	CASSPTAWVRETQYF
TRBV5-1	few	-	TRBJ2-5	TGCGCCAGCAGCTTGGATGGTCTCCAAGAGACCCAGTACTTC	CASSLDGLQETQYF
TRBV9	-	-	TRBJ2-3	TGTGCCAGCAGCGCCCGAACTTGGGGAGATACGCAGTATTTT	CASSARTWGDTQYF
TRBV6-1	-	-	TRBJ2-7	TGTGCCAGCAGTGACACCTTCTACGAGCAGTACTTC	CASSDTFYEQYF
TRBV20-1	-	-	TRBJ2-7	TGCAGTGCTTCCCTGGGGCACGAGCAGTACTTC	CSASLGHEQYF
TRBV4-1	-	TRBD2	TRBJ2-3	TGCGCCAGCAGCCAAGTCGCGGCGGGAGGGGCCACAGATACGCAGTATTTT	CASSQVAAGGATDTQYF
TRBV2	once	TRBD2	TRBJ2-7	TGTGCCAGCAGGGGGGTGAGACTAGCGGACCCTCGCGAGCAGTACTTC	CASRGVRLADPREQYF
TRBV10-3	many	TRBD2	TRBJ2-2	TGTGCCATCAGTGGAGGACTAGCGGGACCGGGCACCGGGGAGCTGTTTTTT	CAISGGLAGPGTGELFF
TRBV5-1	-	TRBD2	TRBJ2-5	TGCGCCAGCAGCCTGGGACTACTCCTCCAAGAGACCCAGTACTTC	CASSLGLLLQETQYF
TRBV6-1	-	-	TRBJ2-5	TGTGCCAACTCGGGACTGCCCCAAGAGACCCAGTACTTC	CANSGLPQETQYF
TRBV7-9	-	-	TRBJ2-3	TGTGCCAGCAGCTTATTAGCGCGGGATACGCAGTATTTT	CASSLLARDTQYF
TRBV6-1	-	-	TRBJ2-3	TGTGCCAGCAGCCAATGGGGACCTAGGGATACGCAGTATTTT	CASSQWGPRDTQYF
TRBV7-9	once	-	TRBJ1-1	TGTGCCAGCAGCGCCTTCCCGAACACTGAAGCTTTCTTC	CASSAFPNTEAFF
TRBV7-2	-	TRBD2	TRBJ2-7	TGTGCCAGCAGCTTGGGAGGAGCGGGAGCCTACGAGCAGTACTTC	CASSLGGAGAYEQYF
TRBV2	-	-	TRBJ2-6	TGTGCCAGCAGGGGCCCGGGGCGTGGGGCCAACGTCCTGACTTTC	CASRGPGRGANVLTF
TRBV5-5	-	TRBD1	TRBJ1-2	TGTGCCAGCAGCCTCAACTCGGGGACAGGATCGGGCTATGGCTACACCTTC	CASSLNSGTGSGYGYTF
TRBV6-1	once	-	TRBJ2-7	TGTGCCAGCAGCTACGGACCTGTGACCCAAAACGAGCAGTACTTC	CASSYGPVTQNEQYF
TRBV28	-	-	TRBJ2-1	TGTGCCAGCAGAAAAAGGACAAAGCGAGATGGTGGCGGGTACAATGAGCAGTTCTTC	CASRKRTKRDGGGYNEQFF
TRBV28	few	-	TRBJ1-3	TGTGCCAGCCGGGTGGGTTACGGAAACACCATATATTTT	CASRVGYGNTIYF
TRBV30	-	-	TRBJ2-6	TGTGCCTGGAGTGTACGCACAGCTGGGGCCAACGTCCTGACTTTC	CAWSVRTAGANVLTF
TRBV6-4	-	-	TRBJ2-7	TGTGCCAGCAGACGCACAGGGAGCTCCTACGAGCAGTACTTC	CASRRTGSSYEQYF
TRBV5-4	-	TRBD2	TRBJ2-1	TGTGCCAGCAGCTTGACGTCAGGGACTAGCGCTTTCAATGAGCAGTTCTTC	CASSLTSGTSAFNEQFF
TRBV7-9	once	-	TRBJ1-1	TGTGCCAGCAGCTCGGGCCCCGGAACTGAAGCTTTCTTT	CASSSGPGTEAFF
TRBV5-4	-	TRBD2	TRBJ2-1	TGTGCCAGCAGCACGAGCGGGAGTTACAATGAGCAGTTCTTC	CASSTSGSYNEQFF
TRBV11-3	-	TRBD2	TRBJ2-1	TGTGCCAGCAGCGGGATAGCGGGAGAGACCTACAATGAGCAGTTCTTC	CASSGIAGETYNEQFF
TRBV28	few	TRBD2	TRBJ2-1	TGTGCCAGCAGCTCCGGGACTAGCGGGAGCTACGACAATGAGCAGTTCTTC	CASSSGTSGSYDNEQFF
TRBV25-1	few	TRBD1	TRBJ2-7	TGTGCCAGCAGTGGAGGGACAGGCCTTTACGAGCAGTACTTC	CASSGGTGLYEQYF
TRBV27	-	-	TRBJ2-7	TGTGCCAGTGGGAGGCAGGGTCTTTCTTTGGCCTACGAGCAGTACTTC	CASGRQGLSLAYEQYF
TRBV23-1	-	TRBD1	TRBJ2-7	TGCGCCAGCAGTCAATCGGGGACAGTACCCTACGAGCAGTACTTC	CASSQSGTVPYEQYF
TRBV7-9	-	-	TRBJ2-1	TGTGCCACGCAAACCGGGACCAGCCCCTACAATGAGCAGTTCTTC	CATQTGTSPYNEQFF
TRBV29-1	-	-	TRBJ2-1	TGCAGCGTTAGGGGACCTAGCGTCGGTGAGCAGTTCTTC	CSVRGPSVGEQFF
TRBV5-8	-	-	TRBJ2-7	TGTGCCAGCAGCCGGGGGTCAGGGACGGTCCACGAGCAGTACTTC	CASSRGSGTVHEQYF
TRBV27	-	-	TRBJ2-1	TGTGCCAGCAGTTTTTACGGCCAGTACAATGAGCAGTTCTTC	CASSFYGQYNEQFF
TRBV7-9	-	TRBD1	TRBJ2-5	TGTGCCAGCAGTATCTGGGGACAGGGGGGTCGAGAGACCCAGTACTTC	CASSIWGQGGRETQYF
TRBV28	-	-	TRBJ2-1	TGTGCCAGCAGTTCGGGTTTAGGGGGACGATCCTACAATGAGCAGTTCTTC	CASSSGLGGRSYNEQFF
TRBV9	-	-	TRBJ1-1	TGTGCCAGCAGCGGAGGGGTAGGGAGGGAAGCTTTCTTT	CASSGGVGREAFF
TRBV28	-	TRBD1	TRBJ1-3	TGTGCCAGCAGCCCGGACAGGGTCACTGGAAACACCATATATTTT	CASSPDRVTGNTIYF
TRBV30	many	-	TRBJ2-2	TGTGCCTGGAGTGTAGGCGGGGAGCTGTTTTTT	CAWSVGGELFF
TRBV2	-	-	TRBJ2-7	TGTGCCAGCAGTGTGGGCTCCGAGGGTCCGTACTTC	CASSVGSEGPYF
TRBV11-2	few	TRBD1	TRBJ1-1	TGTGCCAGCAGCCCGCGGACAGGGGAAGCTTTCTTT	CASSPRTGEAFF
TRBV6-1	-	-	TRBJ2-1	TGTGCCAGCAGGGATTGGGACGTACAGTTCTTC	CASRDWDVQFF
TRBV7-2	once	-	TRBJ2-7	TGTGCCAGCAGCTTAGAAGATGTATTCCTCCACGAGCAGTACTTC	CASSLEDVFLHEQYF
TRBV14	-	TRBD1	TRBJ1-2	TGTGCCAGCAGCCACCGGACAGGGGATGGCTACACCTTC	CASSHRTGDGYTF
TRBV6-5	-	TRBD1	TRBJ1-4	TGTGCCAGCAGTTACTCTAGGCCAGGGGGCGATGAAAAACTGTTTTTT	CASSYSRPGGDEKLFF
TRBV6-1	-	-	TRBJ2-1	TGTGCCAGCAGTGAATGGAGTGAGCAGTTCTTC	CASSEWSEQFF
TRBV6-6	-	-	TRBJ2-1	TGTGCCAGCAGTTCCAGGGACCCCTCATGGTACAATGAGCAGTTCTTC	CASSSRDPSWYNEQFF